Listed here is a single T cell receptor (beta chain). Its antigen is as yet unknown. The protocol was immunoSEQ multiplex PCR, while the TCRdb copy is restricted to in-frame clones and leaves out a portion. The sample holds roughly 2.2 million clones, just over 90% seen once. This sample was included in a study of shared clonotypes between healthy human individuals. The CDR3 extends over 17 amino acids. The V segment lost 5 bases and the J segment 8 bases; nucleotides outside the gene matches: 16. Germline values: CDR1 MNHEY, CDR2 SMNVEV (reference sequence). The donor population consisted of healthy HIV-negative adults with no recent acute infections or vaccinations. The authors divided CD4+ cells into CD45RA+ naive and CD45RA-negative memory subsets. General observations from the study: Among non-shared clonotypes, generation probabilities were lower than among those shared by all four donors. Researchers sampled only blood; tissue repertoires likely differ.

The V gene is TRBV27, the J gene TRBJ1-3; 9 nucleotides line up with TRBD1. The receptor's source is a man younger than 30 in good health. Some clones in this sample may be carry-over from other donors' samples. The sequenced material came from naive CD4+ T cells from PBMCs. As to subset: CD45RA+ positively selected. The CDR3 sequence is CASSPPGTGRITHTIYF. The CDR3 region has the DNA TGTGCCAGCAGTCCACCAGGGACAGGGAGGATCACGCACACCATATATTTT.